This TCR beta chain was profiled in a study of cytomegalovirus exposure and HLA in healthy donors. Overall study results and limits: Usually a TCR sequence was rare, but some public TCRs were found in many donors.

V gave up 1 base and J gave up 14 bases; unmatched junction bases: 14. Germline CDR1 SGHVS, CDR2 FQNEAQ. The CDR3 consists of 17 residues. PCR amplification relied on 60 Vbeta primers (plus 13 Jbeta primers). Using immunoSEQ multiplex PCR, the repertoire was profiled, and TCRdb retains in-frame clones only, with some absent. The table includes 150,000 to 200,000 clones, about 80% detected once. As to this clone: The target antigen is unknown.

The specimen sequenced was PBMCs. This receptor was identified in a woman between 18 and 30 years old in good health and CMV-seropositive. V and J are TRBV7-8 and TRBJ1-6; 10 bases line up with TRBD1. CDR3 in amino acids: CASSLGLGTGVLRTLHF. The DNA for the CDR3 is TGTGCCAGCAGCTTAGGATTGGGGACAGGGGTCCTAAGGACCCTCCACTTT.